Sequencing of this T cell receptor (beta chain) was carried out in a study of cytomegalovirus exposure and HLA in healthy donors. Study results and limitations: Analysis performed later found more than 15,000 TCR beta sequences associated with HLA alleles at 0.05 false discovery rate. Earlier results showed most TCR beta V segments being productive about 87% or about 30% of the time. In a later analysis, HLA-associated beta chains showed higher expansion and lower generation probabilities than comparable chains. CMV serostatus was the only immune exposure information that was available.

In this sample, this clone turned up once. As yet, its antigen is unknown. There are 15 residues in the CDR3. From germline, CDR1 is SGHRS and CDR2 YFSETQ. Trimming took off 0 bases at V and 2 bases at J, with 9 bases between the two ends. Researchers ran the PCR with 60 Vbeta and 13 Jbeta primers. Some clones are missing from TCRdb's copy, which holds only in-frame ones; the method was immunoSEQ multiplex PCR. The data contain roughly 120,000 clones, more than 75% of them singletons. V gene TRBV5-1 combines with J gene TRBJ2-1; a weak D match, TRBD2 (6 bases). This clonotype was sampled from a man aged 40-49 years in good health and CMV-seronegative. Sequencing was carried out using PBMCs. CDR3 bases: TGCGCCAGCAGCTTGGAGGGAGGACCCTACAATGAGCAGTTCTTC. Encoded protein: CASSLEGGPYNEQFF.